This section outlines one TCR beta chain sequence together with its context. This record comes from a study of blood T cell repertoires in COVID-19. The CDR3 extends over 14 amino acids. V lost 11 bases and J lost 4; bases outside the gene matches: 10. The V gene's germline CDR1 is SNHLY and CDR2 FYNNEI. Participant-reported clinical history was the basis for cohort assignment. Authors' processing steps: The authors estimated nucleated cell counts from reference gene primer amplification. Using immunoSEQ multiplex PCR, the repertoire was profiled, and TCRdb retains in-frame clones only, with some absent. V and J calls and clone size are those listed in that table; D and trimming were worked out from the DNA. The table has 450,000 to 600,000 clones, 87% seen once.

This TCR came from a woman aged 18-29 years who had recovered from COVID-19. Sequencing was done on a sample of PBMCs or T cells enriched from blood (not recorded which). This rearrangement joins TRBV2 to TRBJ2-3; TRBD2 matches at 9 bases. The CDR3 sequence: CAYTGLAGSDTQYF. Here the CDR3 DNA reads TGTGCCTACACGGGGCTAGCGGGATCAGATACGCAGTATTTT.